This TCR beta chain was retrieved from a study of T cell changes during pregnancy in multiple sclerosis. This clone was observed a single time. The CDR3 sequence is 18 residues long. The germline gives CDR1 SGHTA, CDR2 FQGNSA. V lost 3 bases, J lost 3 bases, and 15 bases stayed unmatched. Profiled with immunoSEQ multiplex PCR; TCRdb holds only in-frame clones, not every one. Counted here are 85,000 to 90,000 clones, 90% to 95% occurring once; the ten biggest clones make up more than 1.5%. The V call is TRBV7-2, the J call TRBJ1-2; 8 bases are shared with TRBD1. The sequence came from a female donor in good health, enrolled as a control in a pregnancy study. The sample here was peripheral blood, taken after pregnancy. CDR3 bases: TGTGCCAGCAGCTTTAGGACAGGGCGGTTTGGATGGGACTATGGCTACACCTTC. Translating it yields CASSFRTGRFGWDYGYTF. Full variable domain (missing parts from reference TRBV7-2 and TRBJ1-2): GAGVSQSPSNKVTEKGKDVELRCDPISGHTALYWYRQSLGQGLEFLIYFQGNSAPDKSGLPSDRFSAERTGGSVSTLTIQRTQQEDSAVYLCASSFRTGRFGWDYGYTFGSGTRLTVV.